Listed below are T cell receptor beta chains from one sample, sequenced in a study of cytomegalovirus exposure and HLA in healthy donors. The assay was immunoSEQ multiplex PCR, and TCRdb's table has in-frame clones only and misses some. The sample records under 150,000 clones, almost 80% being singletons. The sample consisted of PBMCs. These receptors were obtained from a woman between 40 and 55 years old in good health and CMV-seropositive. Both conserved end residues are part of each CDR3. D genes are given only for firm matches. Size tells how often a clone was seen (once, few, many) or the class of an expanded clone, and some rows leave it out.

NA NA TRBJ2-7 TRBV5-6 TGTGCCAGCAGCCGCGGGGTAACCTACGAGCAGTACTTC CASSRGVTYEQYF
NA NA TRBJ1-5 TRBV5-6 TGTGCCAGCAGCTTCTTCGGAGGGGCAGGCAATCAGCCCCAGCATTTT CASSFFGGAGNQPQHF
NA NA TRBJ2-7 TRBV7-2 TGTGCCAGCAGCCGCTATCTGGACTACGAGCAGTACTTC CASSRYLDYEQYF
NA TRBD2 TRBJ2-3 TRBV28 TGTGCCAGCAGTTTAGGGACTAGCCGCCCAGATACGCAGTATTTT CASSLGTSRPDTQYF
NA TRBD1 TRBJ1-1 TRBV29-1 TGCAGCGTTGAAGTAACAGGGGGGACTGAAGCTTTCTTT CSVEVTGGTEAFF
NA TRBD1 TRBJ2-2 TRBV5-4 TGTGCCAGCAGCTTGGCCAGGGGGAGCACCGGGGAGCTGTTTTTT CASSLARGSTGELFF
NA NA TRBJ1-2 TRBV28 TGTGCCAGCAGTTTATTCACAGACGAATATGGCTACACCTTC CASSLFTDEYGYTF
NA TRBD2 TRBJ2-2 TRBV27 TGTGCCAGCAGGGCCCGATCGCTAGCGGGGTCGAACACCGGGGAGCTGTTTTTT CASRARSLAGSNTGELFF
NA NA TRBJ1-4 TRBV30 TGTGCCTGGAGTGCGCCCCGAGGCGGAATTAATGAAAAACTGTTTTTT CAWSAPRGGINEKLFF
NA NA TRBJ1-5 TRBV19 TGTGCCAGTAGTATGTGGAGGAATCAGCCCCAGCATTTT CASSMWRNQPQHF
NA NA TRBJ2-3 TRBV5-4 TGTGCCAGCAGCCCGGGGGAAAGCACAGATACGCAGTATTTT CASSPGESTDTQYF
NA TRBD2 TRBJ2-3 TRBV7-9 TGTGCCAGCAGCTTAGGGAGAGTGGGACTAAGCACAGATACGCAGTATTTT CASSLGRVGLSTDTQYF
NA NA TRBJ1-2 TRBV5-1 TGCGCCAGCAGCTTGGGACTGAGTTTCTATGGCTACACCTTC CASSLGLSFYGYTF
NA NA TRBJ1-4 TRBV28 TGTGCCAGCAGTCCCCCCCCAGGGCGGGGAAATGAAAAACTGTTTTTT CASSPPPGRGNEKLFF
NA NA TRBJ1-3 TRBV6-6 TGTGCCAGCAGTCCGGGGTTATCTGGAAACACCATATATTTT CASSPGLSGNTIYF
NA NA TRBJ2-1 TRBV30 TGTGCCTGGAGCACCGGACTCCCCGGGGACAATGAGCAGTTCTTC CAWSTGLPGDNEQFF
NA TRBD1 TRBJ1-5 TRBV10-1 TGCGCCAGCAGCAATAAAGGACAGGGAATCGAGCCCCAGCATTTT CASSNKGQGIEPQHF
NA TRBD1 TRBJ1-2 TRBV7-2 TGTGCCAGCAGCCCAGGTGGACAGGGCGGCGGCTACACCTTC CASSPGGQGGGYTF
few TRBD1 TRBJ2-4 TRBV6-1 TGTGCCAGCAACACCGGACAGGGTCTCGGAAACATTCAGTACTTC CASNTGQGLGNIQYF
few NA TRBJ1-1 TRBV6-4 TGTGCCAGCAAGGGGCACCCTAACACTGAAGCTTTCTTT CASKGHPNTEAFF
once NA TRBJ2-2 TRBV5-1 TGCGCCAGCAGCTTGTATGTAGTAAACACCGGGGAGCTGTTTTTT CASSLYVVNTGELFF
NA TRBD1 TRBJ1-4 TRBV7-9 TGTGCCAGCAGCATATTACAGGGGACCTACAATGAAAAACTGTTTTTT CASSILQGTYNEKLFF
NA NA TRBJ1-3 TRBV5-6 TGTGCCAGCAGCTTGGACAGGGGAAACACCATATATTTT CASSLDRGNTIYF
NA NA TRBJ2-3 TRBV9 TGTGCCAGCAGCCCCGGAGGGGTGGTAGGTACGCAGTATTTT CASSPGGVVGTQYF
NA TRBD1 TRBJ1-6 TRBV27 TGTGCCAGCAGTCTCCGGACAGGCCTGAATTCACCCCTCCACTTT CASSLRTGLNSPLHF
NA TRBD1 TRBJ1-1 TRBV5-1 TGCGCCAGCAGCTTGGTAGTACAGGGGGACACTGAAGCTTTCTTT CASSLVVQGDTEAFF
NA TRBD1 TRBJ2-6 TRBV9 TGTGCCAGCAGCGAAACAATCAGGGGGACCTCTGGGGCCAACGTCCTGACTTTC CASSETIRGTSGANVLTF
NA NA TRBJ1-6 TRBV2 TGTGCCATCCAGGGGCGCCCAGATAGTAATTCACCCCTCCACTTT CAIQGRPDSNSPLHF
NA TRBD2 TRBJ2-1 TRBV6-4 TGTGCCAGCAGTGACTCCGGGGCTAGCGGACTCTACAATGAGCAGTTCTTC CASSDSGASGLYNEQFF
NA NA TRBJ2-4 TRBV19 TGTGCCAGTAGTTGGAGTGGCAGTTACGACATTCAGTACTTC CASSWSGSYDIQYF